The rows below give T cell receptor beta chains drawn from one sample of a study of a mutant IDH1 vaccine in newly diagnosed glioma. Profiling relied on immunoSEQ multiplex PCR, and the TCRdb table lists in-frame clones only, not all of them. The profile covers 40,000 to 50,000 clones, with 78% appearing a single time and about 6.3% taken by the ten largest. Their specific antigens are unknown. The sample was PBMCs, taken from a glioma patient whose treatment included an IDH1 peptide vaccine. The receptors stem from a woman in her thirties or forties with glioma. Some clones in this sample may be carry-over from other donors' samples. The CDR3 runs from the conserved cysteine through the conserved F or W. Fields, in order: V gene, J gene, CDR3 protein.

TRBV18	TRBJ2-1	CASSLEGLSLGEQFF
TRBV30	-	CAWSVGLPGSYEQYF
TRBV25-1	TRBJ2-7	CASSLGGAGYEQYF
TRBV7-7	TRBJ1-1	CASSLSGNTEAFF
TRBV14	TRBJ2-5	CASSQVTPWKETQYF
TRBV9	TRBJ1-5	CASSVGELQPQHF
TRBV19	TRBJ2-5	CASSMILGETQYF
TRBV6-5	TRBJ2-5	CASSGGKTQYF
TRBV9	TRBJ1-1	CASRAGEQDTEAFF
TRBV19	TRBJ1-6	CASSRREQSPLHF
TRBV25-1	TRBJ2-2	CASRGWGQASGELFF
TRBV7-8	TRBJ2-1	CASSLINNEQFF
TRBV4-1	TRBJ1-3	CASSQYHGSGNTIYF
TRBV7-2	TRBJ2-3	CASSPRLAGAADTQYF
TRBV6-1	TRBJ2-3	CASSRTSGYTDTQYF
TRBV9	TRBJ2-1	CASSPSGRGNEQFF
TRBV10-3	TRBJ1-6	CAISAGNSPLHF
TRBV10-2	TRBJ2-6	CASSGGSGANVLTF
TRBV4-1	TRBJ2-2	CASSLAGGRTGELFF
TRBV2	TRBJ1-2	CASRDSNYGYTF
TRBV6-5	TRBJ1-2	CASSYAGQHYGYTF
TRBV9	TRBJ2-7	CASSPRTSGGKQYF
TRBV5-1	TRBJ2-1	CASSMAGIHNEQFF
TRBV20-1	TRBJ2-7	CSAVDSYEQYF
TRBV29-1	TRBJ1-4	CSVVRVEANEKLFF
TRBV28	TRBJ1-1	CASSGDTEAFF
TRBV7-2	TRBJ2-2	CASSPTSGRTGELFF
TRBV12-2	TRBJ2-2	CASRPIHHGITGELFF
TRBV7-8	TRBJ1-5	CASSLDTNQPQHF